The 15 T cell receptor beta chains in this list originate from one sample, sequenced in a study of OX40 agonist ivuxolimab in advanced cancers. Only in-frame clones appear in the TCRdb table, and some are missing; sequencing was by immunoSEQ multiplex PCR. The sample carries some 70,000 clones, roughly 89% recorded once. The sample in question was CD4+ or CD8+ T cells sorted from blood, obtained in a trial of the OX40 agonist ivuxolimab. These TCRs come from an adult with an advanced solid tumor such as melanoma, head and neck, liver or kidney cancer.

The chain combines TRBV18 with TRBJ2-7; 7 bases align to TRBD2. Germline trimming cut 2 bases from V and 4 bases from J; bases unmatched to any gene: 5. Germline CDR1 is KGHSH and CDR2 is LQKENI. The CDR3 has 14 amino acids. This CDR3 is CASSPGGGRYEQYF. The DNA for the CDR3 is TGTGCCAGCTCACCAGGGGGGGGTCGGTACGAGCAGTACTTC.

The genes are TRBV7-9 and TRBJ2-1; D may match TRBD1 or TRBD2 (5 bases each). This CDR3 comprises 15 residues. CDR1 and CDR2 (germline): SEHNR, FQNEAQ (reference sequence). V shed 4 bases and J shed 6 bases, with 16 bases lying between them. CDR3 coding DNA: TGTGCCAGCAGCTCCCGGGGCCGAGGAGGCAATGAGCAGTTCTTC. It translates to CASSSRGRGGNEQFF.

This chain connects TRBV5-4 to TRBJ1-6; no definite D call. The CDR3 runs 15 residues. The germline V gene has CDR1 SGHNT and CDR2 YYREEE (reference sequence). Trimming took off 0 bases at V and 10 bases at J, with 14 bases between the two ends. The CDR3 DNA sequence: TGTGCCAGCAGCTTGGATTCTGGGGATCCCTCACCCCTCCACTTT. Translating gives CASSLDSGDPSPLHF.

The V call is TRBV7-9, the J call TRBJ1-2, with TRBD1 identical over 8 bases. Germline V gene lookup returns CDR1 SEHNR and CDR2 FQNEAQ (reference sequence). V was pared by 5 bases and J by 0 bases, with 14 bases of the junction left unmatched. The CDR3 is 18 residues long. The CDR3 DNA reads TGTGCCAGCAGCGGACTACCGGGACAGGCGCTCTCTAACTATGGCTACACCTTC. It translates to CASSGLPGQALSNYGYTF.

V is TRBV6-1 and J is TRBJ2-1; 8 bases fit TRBD2. CDR3 length equals 12 residues. Germline CDR1 MNHNS, CDR2 SASEGT. Trimming cost V 11 bases and J 12 bases; bases outside gene matches: 12. CDR3: CAAGRGGNRQFF. The DNA of the CDR3 is TGTGCCGCGGGTCGGGGGGGCAACAGGCAGTTCTTC.

The CDR3 bases are TGTGCCAGCAGTTTTTCAACTAGTCCCCAGGGGTACGAGCAGTACTTC. Its protein product is CASSFSTSPQGYEQYF. The V gene is TRBV27, the J gene TRBJ2-7; maybe TRBD1 (6 bases). Trimming took off 3 bases at V and 4 bases at J, with 19 bases between the two ends. The CDR3 totals 16 residues. The germline gives CDR1 MNHEY, CDR2 SMNVEV (reference sequence).

The chain recombines TRBV5-6 with TRBJ1-3, with no clear D. V was shortened by 3 bases and J by 1 base, with 5 bases between the two germline ends. There are 13 residues in the CDR3. Germline CDR1 is SGHDT and CDR2 is YYEEEE. CDR3 region: CASSWPSGNTIYF. CDR3 in DNA: TGTGCCAGCAGCTGGCCTTCTGGAAACACCATATATTTT.

This clone was seen only once. This chain joins TRBV18 and TRBJ2-7, with 7 positions matching TRBD1. CDR1 and CDR2 (germline): KGHSH, LQKENI. The CDR3 has 13 amino acids. V shed 6 bases, J shed 3 bases, and the junction held 5 bases outside the gene matches. The CDR3 coding sequence is TGTGCCAGCTCGAAGGACAGGAGCTACGAGCAGTACTTC. This sequence encodes CASSKDRSYEQYF.

In its sample, this clone was seen once. The rearrangement links TRBV30 to TRBJ2-7, with 8 positions matching TRBD1. This CDR3 has 12 residues. The germline V gene encodes CDR1 GTSNPN and CDR2 SVGIG (reference sequence). The V segment lost 8 bases and the J segment 3 bases; nucleotides outside the gene matches: 6. The CDR3 region is CAQGQANYEQYF. As DNA, the CDR3 is TGTGCCCAGGGACAGGCGAACTACGAGCAGTACTTC.

This sequence joins TRBV7-3 and TRBJ2-3; D uncertain. CDR3 length: 14 amino acids. V was shortened by 2 bases and J by 2 bases, with 8 bases between the two germline ends. CDR1 SGHTA and CDR2 FQGTGA come from the germline V gene. CDR3 sequence: CASSLSRDTDTQYF. CDR3 coding DNA: TGTGCCAGCAGCTTATCAAGGGACACAGATACGCAGTATTTT.

This clone has just one count. The V gene is TRBV2, the J gene TRBJ2-3, with D uncertain. The V and J ends lost 7 bases and 5 bases respectively, with 4 bases between them. CDR3 size: 10 residues. CDR1 and CDR2 (germline): SNHLY, FYNNEI. The CDR3 region has the DNA TGTGCCAGCAAAGGAGATACGCAGTATTTT. This codes for CASKGDTQYF. Together with reference TRBV2 and TRBJ2-3, the CDR3 gives the full variable domain: EPEVTQTPSHQVTQMGQEVILRCVPISNHLYFYWYRQILGQKVEFLVSFYNNEISEKSEIFDDQFSVERPDGSNFTLKIRSTKLEDSAMYFCASKGDTQYFGPGTRLTVL.

The chain uses TRBV28 and TRBJ1-1; 8 nucleotides line up with TRBD1. V shed 6 bases, J shed 1 base, and the junction held 4 bases outside the gene matches. CDR1 is MDHEN, CDR2 SYDVKM, per germline. The CDR3 totals 14 residues. DNA for the CDR3: TGTGCCAGCAGGGTGACAGGGGAGAACACTGAAGCTTTCTTT. Protein product: CASRVTGENTEAFF.

CDR3 residues: CASSRQTFNEKLFF. The CDR3 bases are TGTGCCAGTAGTCGGCAGACGTTTAATGAAAAACTGTTTTTT. V and J are TRBV19 and TRBJ1-4; D is undetermined. In germline, CDR1 is LNHDA, CDR2 SQIVND (reference sequence). The CDR3 totals 14 residues. Trimming cost V 5 bases and J 4 bases, with 11 bases left between them.

The CDR3 DNA follows: TGTGCCAGCAGCCAAGGTGGGGCGAGGGTAGTCACAGATACGCAGTATTTT. Protein: CASSQGGARVVTDTQYF. V gene TRBV4-2 combines with J gene TRBJ2-3; D is possibly TRBD1 or TRBD2 (5 bases each). Germline-derived CDR1 and CDR2 are LGHNA and YNFKEQ. The ends were cut back, 1 base at V and 2 bases at J, with 16 bases in the middle. This CDR3 comprises 17 residues.

This chain links TRBV28 with TRBJ1-1; TRBD1 aligns across 7 bases. Germline lookup yields CDR1 MDHEN and CDR2 SYDVKM. The CDR3 extends over 16 amino acids. V gave up 2 bases and J gave up 5 bases; unmatched junction bases: 11. The CDR3 bases are TGTGCCAGCAGTTTAAGTCCGTTGGCAGGGGGAACTGAAGCTTTCTTT. Translation: CASSLSPLAGGTEAFF.